This is a list of T cell receptor beta chains from one sample in a study of Ad26.COV2.S vaccination and SARS-CoV-2 variants. The protocol was immunoSEQ multiplex PCR, while the TCRdb copy is restricted to in-frame clones and leaves out a portion. The sample comprises some 640,000 clones, more than 80% of which are singletons, and 1.5% rests with the top ten. Material: peripheral blood, obtained in a trial of Ad26.COV2.S vaccine versus placebo. These receptors were obtained from a person aged 18-60 years who received the Ad26.COV2.S COVID-19 vaccine or a placebo. The CDR3 runs from the conserved cysteine through the conserved F or W. The D gene is left open where the match is weak. Size tells how often a clone was seen (once, few, many) or the class of an expanded clone, and some rows leave it out.

>TRBV6-4|TRBJ2-2|NA|NA
TGTGCCAGCAGTGCCGGGACGAACACCGGGGAGCTGTTTTTT
CASSAGTNTGELFF
>TRBV27|TRBJ2-1|NA|NA
TGTGCCAGCAGTTTATCCCGGAGCTCCTACAATGAGCAGTTCTTC
CASSLSRSSYNEQFF
>TRBV5-4|TRBJ1-2|NA|NA
TGTGCCAGCAGCTCCCCGGACAGAAGGGGTAGTAACTATGGCTACACCTTC
CASSSPDRRGSNYGYTF
>TRBV18|TRBJ1-2|NA|TRBD1
TGTGCCAGCTCACCACCGGTGGGACAGGTCCTCTATGGCTACACCTTC
CASSPPVGQVLYGYTF
>TRBV7-2|TRBJ1-5|NA|NA
TGTGCCAGCAGCTCAGGGGTCAATCAGCCCCAGCATTTT
CASSSGVNQPQHF
>TRBV12-5|TRBJ2-5|NA|NA
TGTGCTAGTGGTTTGGGTCGACCGCTTGGAGAGACCCAGTACTTC
CASGLGRPLGETQYF
>TRBV19|TRBJ2-2|NA|NA
TGTGCCAGTACCCCTAGCGTCGGAATCGGGGAGCTGTTTTTT
CASTPSVGIGELFF
>TRBV12-3/TRBV12-4|TRBJ2-5|NA|NA
TGTGCCAGCAGTGGACAGGAGGGAGAGACCCAGTACTTC
CASSGQEGETQYF
>TRBV19|TRBJ1-2|NA|NA
TGTGCCAGTACTTCCCTCCTGGGGGGTGGCGACTATGGCTACACCTTC
CASTSLLGGGDYGYTF
>TRBV11-2|TRBJ1-2|NA|NA
TGTGCCAGCAGCTTAGCGATGGAGGGGTTCTATGGCTACACCTTC
CASSLAMEGFYGYTF
>TRBV5-4|TRBJ2-7|once|NA
TGTGCCAGCAGCTTGGGTGGAAAGTTCCACGAGCAGTACTTC
CASSLGGKFHEQYF
>TRBV7-9|TRBJ2-2|once|NA
TGTGCCAGCAGCTTAAGGGTTGGGTCCACCGGGGAGCTGTTTTTT
CASSLRVGSTGELFF
>TRBV19|TRBJ2-5|NA|TRBD2
TGTGCCAGTAGTTTGAGGGCTCGGGAGGCTCGGGAGACCCAGTACTTC
CASSLRAREARETQYF
>TRBV5-1|TRBJ2-7|NA|NA
TGCGCCAGCTCCCCCGCGGCGGTCGGTCCCTACGAGCAGTACTTC
CASSPAAVGPYEQYF
>TRBV5-1|TRBJ2-7|NA|TRBD1
TGCGCCAGCAGAACGGGACAGGGGGCCATCGAGCAGTACTTC
CASRTGQGAIEQYF
>TRBV9|TRBJ2-7|NA|NA
TGTGCCAGCAGCCAGGGAGGAAGGGAGCAGTACTTC
CASSQGGREQYF
>TRBV5-4|TRBJ2-1|NA|NA
TGTGCCAGCAGCTTGATGAATGAGCAGTTCTTC
CASSLMNEQFF
>TRBV5-1|TRBJ2-7|NA|TRBD2
TGCGCCAGCAGCCTTGGACTAGCGGGGGGCTACGAGCAGTACTTC
CASSLGLAGGYEQYF
>TRBV9|TRBJ2-7|NA|NA
TGTGCCAGCAGCGTAGCGTGGGGCGAGCAGTACTTC
CASSVAWGEQYF
>TRBV3-1/TRBV3-2|TRBJ1-3|once|TRBD1
TGTGCCAGCAGCCAACGAAGGGGGCAAGGAAACACCATATATTTT
CASSQRRGQGNTIYF
>TRBV6-1|TRBJ1-5|NA|NA
TGTGCCAGCAGTGAAGACCATGGGTTGCAGCCCCAGCATTTT
CASSEDHGLQPQHF
>TRBV12-3/TRBV12-4|TRBJ1-5|NA|NA
TGTGCCAGCAGTTTAGTTCGGGGGCAGCCCCAGCATTTT
CASSLVRGQPQHF
>TRBV6-4|TRBJ2-6|NA|NA
TGTGCCAGCAGGAGTTCCGGGGCCAACGTCCTGACTTTC
CASRSSGANVLTF
>TRBV11-3|TRBJ2-7|once|NA
TGTGCCAGCAGCTTAGATCCATCCGGGCTTGAGCAGTACTTC
CASSLDPSGLEQYF
>TRBV4-3|TRBJ1-2|NA|NA
TGCGCCAGCAGCCAAGCGGGGCCTGTGCGGGTGGGTGGCTACACCTTC
CASSQAGPVRVGGYTF
>TRBV6-2/TRBV6-3|TRBJ2-7|NA|NA
TGTGCCAGCAGTTACCAGAATTCCTACGAGCAGTACTTC
CASSYQNSYEQYF
>TRBV5-1|TRBJ2-7|NA|NA
TGCGCCAGCAGCTTGGCAGAGAGCGCCAACGAGCAGTACTTC
CASSLAESANEQYF